Sequencing of this TCR beta chain was carried out in a study of blood T cells in healthy people across ages. The authors ran a second PCR of about 6 to 11 cycles using a sample-barcoded 5' primer and a J-beta primer mix. TCRdb re-called the 5' RACE reads through MiXCR, storing one row per CDR3 protein. Among about 700,000 distinct CDR3 sequences listed, less than 40% were seen once. This clonotype was counted ten times or more. The antigen is undetermined. Trimming at V came to 3 bases and at J to 6 bases, leaving 8 bases not matched to a gene. This CDR3 contains 15 residues. Per germline, CDR1 ENHRY and CDR2 SYGVKD. Study-level points and caveats: A strong correlation was found between TCR beta diversity and the percentage of naive T cells.

The clonotype originates from an elderly woman in good health. The sample comprised blood. The rearrangement joins TRBV10-3 to TRBJ2-3; 8 bases are a match to TRBD1. For the CDR3, the DNA is TGTGCCATCAGTGATGGGACAGGTCAGACCGATACGCAGTATTTT. Its protein is CAISDGTGQTDTQYF.